This is a list of T cell receptor beta chains from one sample in a study of blood T cell repertoires in COVID-19. Profiling relied on immunoSEQ multiplex PCR, and the TCRdb table lists in-frame clones only, not all of them. The data contain around 200,000 clones, around 87% of them singletons. Input material: peripheral blood. These receptors were obtained from a man aged 40-49 years with active or convalescent COVID-19. The CDR3 runs from the conserved cysteine through the conserved F or W. A D gene is named only where the DNA matches it firmly. Clone size is not always given. Where it is, it says once, few, many or a class for expanded clones.

. | TRBJ1-1 | . | TRBV27 | TGTGCCAGCAGTACTCGGGCCGGGGTAGCCCCTGAAGCTTTCTTT | CASSTRAGVAPEAFF
. | TRBJ1-2 | . | TRBV2 | TGTGCCAGCAGTGCGGTCGGGGGGTCTAACTATGGCTACACCTTC | CASSAVGGSNYGYTF
once | TRBJ2-7 | . | TRBV7-2 | TGTGCCAGCAGCTTAGGCCTGGGCAGAATCTCCTACGAGCAGTACTTC | CASSLGLGRISYEQYF
few | TRBJ1-2 | . | TRBV15 | TGTGCCACCAGCAGAGAGACGACAGGCATCCCCGATGGCTACACCTTC | CATSRETTGIPDGYTF
. | TRBJ1-4 | TRBD1 | TRBV4-2 | TGTGCCAGCAGCCAAGACCTAGGGACAGGGTTGTTGGATGAAAAACTGTTTTTT | CASSQDLGTGLLDEKLFF
. | TRBJ2-4 | TRBD1 | TRBV7-2 | TGTGCCAGCAGCTTAGGACAGGGAAACATTCAGTACTTC | CASSLGQGNIQYF
. | TRBJ1-5 | TRBD1 | TRBV28 | TGTGCCAGCAGCCAGGACAGGGTCGGCAACTTTCAGCCCCAGCATTTT | CASSQDRVGNFQPQHF
few | TRBJ1-5 | . | TRBV7-2 | TGTGCCAGCAGCTTTGAGGTTCGACAGCCCCAGCATTTT | CASSFEVRQPQHF
. | TRBJ1-3 | . | TRBV5-1 | TGCGCCAGCAGCGCCGACAGCCTCTCTGGAAACACCATATATTTT | CASSADSLSGNTIYF
. | TRBJ2-2 | . | TRBV24-1 | TGTGCCACCAGGACAGCTTCGAACACCGGGGAGCTGTTTTTT | CATRTASNTGELFF
. | TRBJ2-5 | . | TRBV5-1 | TGCGCCAGCAGCGGGACTGGTCAGGGAGAGACCCAGTACTTC | CASSGTGQGETQYF
. | TRBJ2-7 | . | TRBV6-5 | TGTGCCAGCAGGGAGACCGTCTACGAGCAGTACTTC | CASRETVYEQYF
. | TRBJ1-1 | . | TRBV14 | TGTGCCAGCAGCCCGTCTATGGGCGCGCACGCTTTCTTT | CASSPSMGAHAFF
. | TRBJ2-7 | TRBD1 | TRBV4-3 | TGCGCCAGCAGCCATCTCCCGGGACAGGGGGACGAGCAGTACTTC | CASSHLPGQGDEQYF
. | TRBJ2-7 | . | TRBV30 | TGTGCCTGGAGTCACATAACCTACGAGCAGTACTTC | CAWSHITYEQYF
. | TRBJ2-5 | . | TRBV11-2 | TGTGCCAGCAGCAGCAGGGTACGAGAGACCCAGTACTTC | CASSSRVRETQYF
. | TRBJ2-7 | . | TRBV14 | TGTGCCAGCAGCCCCACAATATACGAGCAGTACTTC | CASSPTIYEQYF
. | TRBJ2-1 | . | TRBV9 | TGTGCCAGCAGCGTATCAGGGTTTTCGGGCAATGAGCAGTTCTTC | CASSVSGFSGNEQFF
. | TRBJ2-3 | . | TRBV30 | TGTGCCTGGAGTGATGGTAGTCGGTTAGATACGCAGTATTTT | CAWSDGSRLDTQYF
. | TRBJ2-5 | . | TRBV4-1 | TGCGCCAGCAGCCAAGGTCCTCTTGAGACCCAGTACTTC | CASSQGPLETQYF
. | TRBJ1-3 | TRBD1 | TRBV7-2 | TGTGCCAGCAGCTTGGACAGGCCTCGCTCTGGAAACACCATATATTTT | CASSLDRPRSGNTIYF
. | TRBJ2-2 | . | TRBV12-3/TRBV12-4 | TGTGCCAGCAGTTTTGACTCCGGGGAGCTGTTTTTT | CASSFDSGELFF
once | TRBJ2-2 | TRBD2 | TRBV7-3 | TGTGCCAGCAGCATATTTTCGAGCGGGGGTCAGACCGGGGAGCTGTTTTTT | CASSIFSSGGQTGELFF
. | TRBJ1-2 | TRBD1 | TRBV5-6 | TGTGCCAGCAGTAGACAGGGGAGGGACTATGGCTACACCTTC | CASSRQGRDYGYTF
. | TRBJ2-4 | . | TRBV18 | TGTGCCAGCTCGTACGGAGGGGCCAAAAACATTCAGTACTTC | CASSYGGAKNIQYF
. | TRBJ2-7 | . | TRBV4-3 | TGCGCCAGCAGCCAAGATTATGGCAGGTCACGGGAGCAGTACTTC | CASSQDYGRSREQYF
. | TRBJ1-4 | . | TRBV30 | TGTGCCTGGAGTGAAGGGGATAATGAAAAACTGTTTTTT | CAWSEGDNEKLFF
. | TRBJ1-5 | TRBD1 | TRBV5-1 | TGCGCCAGCAGCTTGACAGGGGATCAGCCCCAGCATTTT | CASSLTGDQPQHF
. | TRBJ1-1 | TRBD1 | TRBV25-1 | TGTGCCAGCAGACCCACAGGGGGGGGGACTGAAGCTTTCTTT | CASRPTGGGTEAFF
once | TRBJ2-3 | . | TRBV10-1 | TGCGCCAGCACGAGGGACACAGATACGCAGTATTTT | CASTRDTDTQYF
. | TRBJ2-5 | TRBD1 | TRBV25-1 | TGTGCCAGCAGGACAGGGGCAAAAGAGACCCAGTACTTC | CASRTGAKETQYF
once | TRBJ2-7 | TRBD2 | TRBV5-1 | TGCGCCAGCAGCCCGCCTAGCGGGAGTAACTACGAGCAGTACTTC | CASSPPSGSNYEQYF